The 32 T cell receptor beta chains presented below share a single source sample, sequenced in a study. Tregs were sorted as CD4+CD25+CD127-/low cells. TCRdb reprocessed the 5' RACE reads via MiXCR and lists one record per CDR3 protein. Of approximately 50,000 distinct CDR3 sequences in the sample, more than 25% were seen once. The source material was tumor-infiltrating Tregs sorted from the breast tumor. Receptors originate from a female donor with breast cancer.

In this sample, this clonotype turned up a few times. The J gene is TRBJ2-1, the V gene TRBV20-1; 8 nucleotides agree with TRBD1. V lost 0 bases to trimming and J lost 0 bases; unmatched junction nucleotides: 7. Per the germline V gene, CDR1 is DFQATT and CDR2 is SNEGSKA (reference sequence). The CDR3 runs to 17 residues. The CDR3 DNA is TGCAGTGCTAGAGATGTCGGGACAGGTAGCTCCTACAATGAGCAGTTCTTC. This translates into CSARDVGTGSSYNEQFF.

On this clonotype itself: A clone one base away is much larger, so this may be a read error. The J gene is TRBJ2-7, the V gene TRBV7-9, with D unresolved. The CDR3 consists of 15 residues. Germline CDR1 SEHNR, CDR2 FQNEAQ (reference sequence). CDR3 sequence reads: CVSSPKRSMGYEQYF. In DNA, the CDR3 is TGTGTCAGCAGCCCAAAGAGGTCCATGGGCTACGAGCAGTACTTC.

The rearrangement uses TRBV30 and TRBJ1-1; perhaps TRBD1 as D (6 bases). V lost 1 base to trimming and J lost 1 base, with 19 bases between them. CDR1 and CDR2 (germline): GTSNPN, SVGIG (reference sequence). The length of the CDR3 is 17 residues. As DNA, the CDR3 is TGTGCCTGGAGTGCCATCTACAGGGTTACGGGGAACACTGAAGCTTTCTTT. Translating gives CAWSAIYRVTGNTEAFF.

Remarks on this clonotype: The junction does not match germline at one end; this may be a read error. J is TRBJ1-6 and V is TRBV7-9, with D perhaps TRBD1 (6 bases). This CDR3 region has 13 residues. The germline V gene encodes CDR1 SEHNR and CDR2 FQNEAQ (reference sequence). In nucleotides, the CDR3 is TGTGCCAGCGGCGAGGGGGGTGATTCACCCCTCTACTTT. This sequence encodes CASGEGGDSPLYF.

This clonotype showed up many times. The chain has TRBV7-9 and TRBJ1-6; no reliable D call. The germline V gene has CDR1 SEHNR and CDR2 FQNEAQ (reference sequence). The length of the CDR3 is 12 residues. Trimming took off 7 bases at V and 5 bases at J, with 6 bases between the two ends. The CDR3 region has the DNA TGTGCCAGCACCCAGGATAATTCACCCCTCCACTTT. Amino acid sequence: CASTQDNSPLHF.

This clonotype occurred a few times. A much larger clone lies a single base off, so this may be a read error. This rearrangement joins TRBV10-3 to TRBJ2-3; D unclear. Germline CDR1 is ENHRY and CDR2 is SYGVKD. The ends were cut back, 10 bases at V and 4 bases at J, with 21 bases in the middle. This CDR3 has 15 amino acids. CDR3 residues: CATTSSSVGADTQYF. In nucleotides, the CDR3 is TGTGCCACCACGAGTTCCTCGGTTGGGGCAGATACGCAGTATTTT.

In its sample, this clonotype was seen many times. This chain joins TRBV6-5 and TRBJ1-1; D gene ambiguous. Germline CDR1 MNHEY, CDR2 SVGAGI. The CDR3 sequence is 17 residues long. Trimming shortened V by 0 bases and J by 0 bases, and 14 bases separated the two germline ends. The CDR3 spells CASSYSISGVVNTEAFF. For the CDR3, the DNA is TGTGCCAGCAGTTACTCGATAAGTGGGGTGGTGAACACTGAAGCTTTCTTT.

This clonotype was counted at least ten times. This chain connects TRBV7-2 to TRBJ2-7; D may be TRBD1 (6 bases). This CDR3 is 15 amino acids long. The germline gives CDR1 SGHTA, CDR2 FQGNSA. The V end was cut by 5 bases, the J end by 3 bases, with 17 bases between. In DNA, the CDR3 is TGTGCCAGCAGCCTAGAGACAGGAGCGCACTACGAGCAGTACTTC. As protein: CASSLETGAHYEQYF.

About this clonotype: A read error may be the cause here, since a much bigger clone is one base away. The V call is TRBV6-1, the J call TRBJ1-2; 9 nucleotides match TRBD1. Germline values: CDR1 MNHNS, CDR2 SASEGT. CDR3 length: 14 amino acids. CDR3: CTSNTGGAGYGYTF. The CDR3 DNA follows: TGTACCAGCAACACAGGGGGCGCGGGCTATGGCTACACCTTC.

This sequence joins TRBV4-3 and TRBJ2-2; a weak D match, TRBD1 (6 bases). The J call is doubtful: the DNA matches TRBJ1-1 better. The CDR3 has 13 amino acids. Germline V gene sequence: CDR1 LGHNA, CDR2 YSLEER. CDR3 sequence (DNA): TGCGCCAGCAGCCAAGTCAGGGGCTTTGAAGCTTTCTTT. Protein product: CASSQVRGFEAFF.

The CDR3: CASSLEAGRIGYGYTF. The CDR3 DNA sequence: TGTGCCAGCAGCTTAGAGGCGGGGAGAATCGGTTATGGCTACACCTTC. The chain joins TRBV11-2 to TRBJ1-2; D unresolved. Trimming stripped 0 bases from V and 5 bases from J, with 16 bases between. CDR3 size: 16 residues. Germline loops: CDR1 SGHAT, CDR2 FQNNGV.

This clonotype was found many times. The chain recombines TRBV29-1 with TRBJ1-3; 7 nucleotides match TRBD1. CDR3 length equals 13 residues. The junction had 6 bases not matched to a gene; V was cut back by 7 bases and J by 3 bases. In germline, CDR1 is SQVTM, CDR2 ANQGSEA. In DNA form, the CDR3 reads TGCAGCGCGCGACAGGGTGGTGGAAACACCATATATTTT. This codes for CSARQGGGNTIYF.

This clonotype has ten or more counts. The chain employs TRBV4-2 and TRBJ2-7; tentative D call: TRBD2 (5 bases). V dropped 5 bases and J dropped 3 bases, with 11 bases sitting between them. The CDR3 totals 13 residues. Germline lookup yields CDR1 LGHNA and CDR2 YNFKEQ. The CDR3 nucleotides read TGTGCCAGCAGCTACTCCCGGGGCTACGAGCAGTACTTC. Translation gives CASSYSRGYEQYF.

This CDR3 is CASSLDWGVGDEQYF. Here the CDR3 DNA reads TGTGCCAGCAGCTTGGACTGGGGCGTAGGCGATGAGCAGTACTTC. The chain couples TRBV7-8 to TRBJ2-1, with D perhaps being TRBD1 or TRBD2 (5 bases each). The DNA end lines up better with TRBJ2-7; the J call may be wrong. Germline CDR1 reads SGHVS; CDR2 reads FQNEAQ. There are 15 residues in the CDR3.

This clonotype was recorded a few times. CDR3 sequence: CASSILTGGNYGYTF. CDR3 DNA sequence: TGTGCCAGTAGTATCCTGACAGGGGGAAACTATGGCTACACCTTC. The chain is built from TRBV19 and TRBJ1-2; 9 nucleotides agree with TRBD1. The germline gives CDR1 LNHDA, CDR2 SQIVND (reference sequence). V was clipped by 3 bases and J by 2 bases; unmatched bases: 4. The CDR3 has 15 residues. Complete variable domain (other parts from reference TRBV19 and TRBJ1-2): DGGITQSPKYLFRKEGQNVTLSCEQNLNHDAMYWYRQDPGQGLRLIYYSQIVNDFQKGDIAEGYSVSREKKESFPLTVTSAQKNPTAFYLCASSILTGGNYGYTFGSGTRLTVV.

This clonotype came up a few times. V is TRBV11-3 and J is TRBJ2-3, with D tentatively TRBD2 (6 bases). Germline-derived CDR1 and CDR2 are SGHNT and YENEEA. CDR3 length: 17 amino acids. Trimming took off 1 base at V and 1 base at J, with 15 bases between the two ends. The CDR3 loop reads CASSLVHREPRTDTQYF. The CDR3 region has the DNA TGTGCCAGCAGCTTAGTGCATCGGGAGCCCCGCACAGATACGCAGTATTTT. The full variable domain, in which reference TRBV11-3 and TRBJ2-3 provide the parts outside the CDR3, is EAGVVQSPRYKIIEKKQPVAFWCNPISGHNTLYWYLQNLGQGPELLIRYENEEAVDDSQLPKDRFSAERLKGVDSTLKIQPAELGDSAVYLCASSLVHREPRTDTQYFGPGTRLTVL.

Worth noting for this clonotype: At one of its ends the junction is not consistent with the germline gene, which may arise from a read error. This chain connects TRBV12-3 or TRBV12-4 to TRBJ2-3, with no clear D. The CDR3 length is 15 residues. For the CDR3, the DNA is TGTGCCGGCAGTGGGGTGATGAGTAGCACAGATACGCAGTATTTT. This gives the protein CAGSGVMSSTDTQYF.

A few counts support this clonotype. The genes are TRBV12-3 or TRBV12-4 and TRBJ2-4; D unclear. The V end lost 5 bases, the J end lost 3 bases, and 11 bases lay between the germline ends. CDR3 length: 14 residues. The CDR3: CASSHRRIKNIQYF. CDR3 sequence (DNA): TGTGCCAGCAGTCATAGGAGAATCAAAAACATTCAGTACTTC.

The gene calls are TRBV7-2 and TRBJ2-4; the D is unclear. V was trimmed by 5 bases and J by 3 bases, leaving 11 bases between them. This CDR3 spans 14 amino acids. Germline loops: CDR1 SGHTA, CDR2 FQGNSA. The CDR3 DNA is TGTGCCAGCAGCGACCGATTAGGCAAAAACATTCAGTACTTC. Translated: CASSDRLGKNIQYF.

The rearrangement uses TRBV7-2 and TRBJ2-5; 14 nucleotides line up with TRBD2. The CDR3 spans 16 residues. The V gene end was trimmed by 6 bases and the J gene end by 4 bases; junction bases not matched to a gene: 7. Per germline, CDR1 SGHTA and CDR2 FQGNSA. The CDR3 DNA is TGTGCCAGCAGATCTCCAGGGACTAGCGGGGGAGAGACCCAGTACTTC. Translation: CASRSPGTSGGETQYF.

The CDR3 loop reads CASSLLGETQYF. The CDR3 nucleotides are TGTGCCAGCAGCTTATTGGGAGAGACCCAGTACTTC. The chain uses TRBV7-9 and TRBJ2-5; D is uncertain. The CDR3 contains 12 residues. Germline CDR1 is SEHNR and CDR2 is FQNEAQ (reference sequence). V gave up 2 bases and J gave up 4 bases, with 5 bases separating them.

The chain carries TRBV7-9 and TRBJ2-2; perhaps TRBD2 as D (6 bases). Germline CDR1 is SEHNR and CDR2 is FQNEAQ (reference sequence). This CDR3 is 15 amino acids long. Trimming removed 7 bases at V and 8 bases at J, with 20 bases between. The DNA of the CDR3 is TGTGCCAGCACCCCTCATAGCGGTTTAGGGGGGGAGCTGTTTTTT. This gives the protein CASTPHSGLGGELFF.

This clonotype was observed a few times. V and J are TRBV12-3 or TRBV12-4 and TRBJ1-2, with TRBD1 matching over 10 bases. The CDR3 covers 13 residues. V shed 5 bases, J shed 8 bases, and the junction held 5 bases outside the gene matches. CDR3 nucleotide sequence: TGTGCCAGCAGTACCGACAGGGGGCGAGGCTACACCTTC. It codes for CASSTDRGRGYTF.

This clonotype was seen a few times. This chain uses TRBV4-2 with TRBJ1-6, with D tentatively TRBD1 (6 bases). The CDR3 totals 15 residues. V was pared by 3 bases and J by 2 bases, with 8 bases between. Per the germline V gene, CDR1 is LGHNA and CDR2 is YNFKEQ. CDR3 in amino acids: CASSQEGAYNSPLHF. CDR3 nucleotides: TGTGCCAGCAGCCAGGAGGGGGCCTATAATTCACCCCTCCACTTT.

The sample holds a few counts of this clonotype. V is TRBV27 and J is TRBJ2-4; perhaps TRBD2 as D (6 bases). CDR3 length equals 14 residues. Trimming took off 6 bases at V and 8 bases at J, with 17 bases between the two ends. Germline assignment: CDR1 MNHEY and CDR2 SMNVEV (reference sequence). The CDR3 DNA is TGTGCCAGCAGGGGGTGGAGGCCGGGGGACATTCAGTACTTC. This codes for CASRGWRPGDIQYF.

A word on this clonotype: The junction departs from the called germline gene at one end, perhaps through a read error. The CDR3 DNA follows: TGTGCCAGCGGCTTGGGATGGACAGGGGTTAACAATGAGCAGTTCTTC. Protein: CASGLGWTGVNNEQFF. The rearrangement uses TRBV5-6 and TRBJ2-1, with 9 positions matching TRBD1. The CDR3 consists of 16 residues. Germline CDR1 is SGHDT and CDR2 is YYEEEE.

The genes are TRBV29-1 and TRBJ2-3; 11 positions agree with TRBD1. Unmatched junction bases numbered 4, after V lost 7 bases and J lost 4 bases. The CDR3 totals 13 residues. The germline CDR1 and CDR2 sequences are SQVTM and ANQGSEA. The DNA of the CDR3 is TGCAGCGCGGGACAGGGGGTTGCAGATACGCAGTATTTT. Amino acid sequence: CSAGQGVADTQYF.

Concerning this clonotype: A read error may be the cause here, since a much bigger clone is one base away. V and J are TRBV9 and TRBJ1-1; D remains ambiguous. Germline V gene lookup returns CDR1 SGDLS and CDR2 YYNGEE. The CDR3 consists of 14 residues. CDR3 nucleotides: TGTACCAGCAGCGTACACACCTTGAACACTGAAGCTTTCTTT. Protein: CTSSVHTLNTEAFF.

This clonotype is medium-sized by share. The chain carries TRBV9 and TRBJ2-7; possible D gene TRBD2, 6 bases. V gave up 4 bases and J gave up 6 bases, with 17 bases separating them. There are 14 residues in the CDR3. Looked up from germline, CDR1 is SGDLS and CDR2 is YYNGEE. CDR3 in amino acids: CASSSRSWGGEQYF. CDR3 coding DNA: TGTGCCAGCAGCTCACGGAGTTGGGGAGGCGAGCAGTACTTC.

The sample holds a few counts of this clonotype. The gene calls are TRBV19 and TRBJ1-5, with a tentative D call TRBD1 (5 bases). V lost 5 bases and J lost 7, with 12 bases in between. Per the germline V gene, CDR1 is LNHDA and CDR2 is SQIVND (reference sequence). This CDR3 region has 13 residues. For the CDR3, the DNA is TGTGCCAGTAGTCTTCAGAGGGGCCAGCCCCAGCATTTT. Translated, it gives CASSLQRGQPQHF.

As regards this clonotype: One end of the junction varies from germline; a read error may be responsible. The rearrangement uses TRBV20-1 and TRBJ1-6, with D hard to call. The CDR3 contains 15 residues. CDR1 and CDR2 from the germline V gene are DFQATT and SNEGSKA (reference sequence). The CDR3 DNA reads as TGCAGTGCTAGAATTTTCACGCGAGAAAATTCACCCCTACACTTT. It yields the protein CSARIFTRENSPLHF.

The V call is TRBV7-9, the J call TRBJ2-2; 9 bases fit TRBD1. Germline values: CDR1 SEHNR, CDR2 FQNEAQ (reference sequence). The length of the CDR3 is 17 residues. After removal of 8 bases from V and 1 base from J, the junction contained 11 bases not matched to a gene. As DNA, the CDR3 is TGTGCCAGCCGTTCCTTATCGGGACAGGGGAACACCGGGGAGCTGTTTTTT. This sequence encodes CASRSLSGQGNTGELFF.